Listed below are T cell receptor beta chains from one sample, sequenced in a study of cytomegalovirus exposure and HLA in healthy donors. Libraries were prepared by immunoSEQ multiplex PCR; TCRdb keeps only in-frame clonotypes and omits some of them. The sample carries 150,000 or so clones, approximately 80% recorded once. The specimen was PBMCs. The source is a man younger than 45 in good health and CMV-seronegative. Each CDR3 is given with its conserved first and last residue. The D gene is left open where the match is weak. The size field is filled for only some rows; it gives once, few, many or a size class.

D gene | J gene | V gene | clone size | CDR3 DNA | CDR3 protein
. | TRBJ2-7 | TRBV5-1 | . | TGCGCCAGCAGCTCGGACGCCTCCCGGGGGAGCTCCTACGAGCAGTACTTC | CASSSDASRGSSYEQYF
. | TRBJ1-4 | TRBV7-9 | few | TGTGCCAGCGCCTCCCCGGGGGGGTACACCGACAAACTGTTTTTT | CASASPGGYTDKLFF
. | TRBJ2-5 | TRBV5-8 | . | TGTGCCAGCAGCTTGGTCGGGGATGGGGAGACCCAGTACTTC | CASSLVGDGETQYF
. | TRBJ1-6 | TRBV7-9 | . | TGTGCCAGCAGGGTCTCCGCGGAGAATTCACCCCTCCACTTT | CASRVSAENSPLHF
. | TRBJ1-2 | TRBV18 | . | TGTGCCAGCTCACCACCACGGACAGCCGACCATGGCTACACCTTC | CASSPPRTADHGYTF
. | TRBJ2-2 | TRBV7-3 | . | TGTGCCAGCAGCGGGTCAGGGATCACCGGGGAGCTGTTTTTT | CASSGSGITGELFF
. | TRBJ1-2 | TRBV19 | once | TGTGCCAGTAGTCCCCCCGCGGGGGGCCGAGGTGCGGGCTTCTATGGCTACACCTTC | CASSPPAGGRGAGFYGYTF
TRBD1 | TRBJ2-1 | TRBV18 | . | TGTGCCAGCTCACCTGGGACAGATTACAATGAGCAGTTCTTC | CASSPGTDYNEQFF
TRBD1 | TRBJ1-1 | TRBV7-2 | . | TGTGCCAGCAGCCCCGACAGGGGCCGACAAGCTTTCTTT | CASSPDRGRQAFF
TRBD1 | TRBJ2-7 | TRBV27 | . | TGTGCCAGCAGTGCCGGGACAGGGTGGTTCGAGCAGTACTTC | CASSAGTGWFEQYF
TRBD1 | TRBJ1-1 | TRBV6-5 | . | TGTGCCAGCAACTCCAGGACAGGATGGACTGAAGCTTTCTTT | CASNSRTGWTEAFF
TRBD2 | TRBJ2-1 | TRBV7-2 | . | TGTGCCAGCAGCCCCAGACTAGCGGGGATCACCAATGAGCAGTTCTTC | CASSPRLAGITNEQFF
TRBD1 | TRBJ2-7 | TRBV28 | . | TGTGCCAGCAGTTTACCGGGACAGGGGGCCTACGAGCAGTACTTC | CASSLPGQGAYEQYF
TRBD1 | TRBJ2-7 | TRBV6-4 | . | TGTGCCAGCAGTGACAGGGGGCTTGGCGAGCAGTACTTC | CASSDRGLGEQYF
. | TRBJ1-5 | TRBV6-6 | . | TGTGCCAGCAGAGCCGCGGACTATAGCAATCAGCCCCAGCATTTT | CASRAADYSNQPQHF
TRBD2 | TRBJ2-7 | TRBV4-3 | . | TGCGCCAGCAGCCAAGATCGTGGGCTAGCGGGAAACAAAGCCTACGAGCAGTACTTC | CASSQDRGLAGNKAYEQYF
. | TRBJ2-5 | TRBV6-5 | . | TGTGCCAGCAGTTACGGGCGTCTCTCTCTGGCCCAGTACTTC | CASSYGRLSLAQYF
TRBD1 | TRBJ2-7 | TRBV7-8 | . | TGTGCCAGCAGCTTGGACAGGAGCTACGAGCAGTACTTC | CASSLDRSYEQYF
. | TRBJ2-3 | TRBV9 | once | TGTGCCAGCAGCGTAGACTCCCCAGATACGCAGTATTTT | CASSVDSPDTQYF
. | TRBJ1-5 | TRBV19 | once | TGTGCCAGTAGACAAACCTCAGGATACAATCAGCCCCAGCATTTT | CASRQTSGYNQPQHF
. | TRBJ2-7 | TRBV28 | . | TGTGCCAGCAGATGGGCGGGGTCCGAGCAGTACTTC | CASRWAGSEQYF
TRBD2 | TRBJ2-7 | TRBV27 | once | TGTGCCAGCAGTTTTGCGGGAGCCGGCGAGCAGTACTTC | CASSFAGAGEQYF
. | TRBJ1-1 | TRBV29-1 | . | TGCAGCGTTGAAGATCTTCGTAGGAACACTGAAGCTTTCTTT | CSVEDLRRNTEAFF
TRBD2 | TRBJ2-1 | TRBV11-2 | few | TGTGCCAGCAGCTTGGGGGGGGAGACATATGAGCAGTTCTTC | CASSLGGETYEQFF
. | TRBJ1-2 | TRBV7-2 | . | TGTGCCAGCAGGCCAGGGCTTCAGGGCTACACCTTC | CASRPGLQGYTF
. | TRBJ2-6 | TRBV19 | . | TGTGCCAGTAGTATAAGCGGACAGCTAGGCTCTGGGGCCAACGTCCTGACTTTC | CASSISGQLGSGANVLTF
. | TRBJ2-2 | TRBV9 | once | TGTGCCAGCAGCGTAGTAGGTCAGGGGATGAACACCGGGGAGCTGTTTTTT | CASSVVGQGMNTGELFF
. | TRBJ1-1 | TRBV7-3 | . | TGTGCCAGCAGCTTAGAGATGAACACTGAAGCTTTCTTT | CASSLEMNTEAFF
TRBD2 | TRBJ2-7 | TRBV30 | . | TGTGCCTGGAGTGGGGTAGCGGGAGGATACGAGCAGTACTTC | CAWSGVAGGYEQYF
. | TRBJ1-3 | TRBV30 | . | TGTGCCTGGAGGAGGAGATCTGGAAACACCATATATTTT | CAWRRRSGNTIYF
. | TRBJ2-1 | TRBV5-5 | few | TGTGCCAGCAGCTTCTCCCGGGCTAGACAACTAGAATACAATGAGCAGTTCTTC | CASSFSRARQLEYNEQFF
TRBD1 | TRBJ1-2 | TRBV30 | . | TGTGCCTGGTATCCGGGACAGGGGGCGGCTAGCTATGGCTACACCTTC | CAWYPGQGAASYGYTF
TRBD2 | TRBJ2-5 | TRBV7-9 | . | TGTTCCAGCAGCTTTGGGACTAGCGGATTACAAGAGACCCAGTACTTC | CSSSFGTSGLQETQYF
. | TRBJ2-7 | TRBV5-1 | once | TGCGCCAGCAGCGTCCGCTGGGGGGGCGATGGAGAGCAGTACTTC | CASSVRWGGDGEQYF
TRBD1 | TRBJ1-1 | TRBV7-9 | many | TGTGCCAGCAGCGACAGGGCTGACACTGAAGCTTTCTTT | CASSDRADTEAFF
. | TRBJ1-1 | TRBV7-2 | . | TGTGCCAGCAGCTCCAGGGATCAAGGCACTGAAGCTTTCTTT | CASSSRDQGTEAFF
. | TRBJ1-5 | TRBV10-3 | . | TGTGCCATCAGTGAGTCGGGGCCGATTGGGCAGCCCCAGCATTTT | CAISESGPIGQPQHF
. | TRBJ2-2 | TRBV28 | . | TGTGCCAGCAGTCTCGGATCCCAGGGAAGGACCGGGGAGCTGTTTTTT | CASSLGSQGRTGELFF
. | TRBJ1-2 | TRBV6-4 | . | TGTGCCAGCAGACCATTGACAGGCGCAGGGGGCTACACCTTC | CASRPLTGAGGYTF
TRBD2 | TRBJ2-1 | TRBV19 | . | TGTGCCAGTGGTATAGAGTCAGGCGGGAGGGCATACAATGAGCAGTTCTTC | CASGIESGGRAYNEQFF
. | TRBJ2-7 | TRBV5-8 | . | TGTGCCAGCAGCTACAACTACGAGCAGTACTTC | CASSYNYEQYF
. | TRBJ2-7 | TRBV30 | . | TGTGCCTGGAGTGGAGGGGGTCGCAAGCAGTACTTC | CAWSGGGRKQYF